The 27 T cell receptor beta chains below were found in one sample sequenced in a study of T-cell memory formation after mild COVID-19 (dated by TCRdb to the early 2020s). Libraries were constructed by 5' RACE. Instrument used: Illumina NovaSeq 6000. TCRdb reran the public reads through fastp at Q25 and MiXCR, keeping productive beta chains. Rows merge per CDR3 protein into single entries with the most common DNA and genes. Within this sample are a few hundred thousand distinct CDR3 sequences, with 20% to 25% of them counted one time only. The ten top clones hold around 20% of the sample. Specimen: PBMCs or a T cell subset sorted from them (not recorded which). The receptors were gathered from a man between 18 and 35 years old who had mild COVID-19 (a few samples of this study predate the infection). The sample titles of this study are shuffled in the database, so cell type and time point are left out; the donor was told from shared clones.

The genes are TRBV15 and TRBJ1-5; D remains unclear. With 3 bases removed from V and 7 bases from J, the gap between germline ends came to 7 bases. CDR3 size: 12 residues. Germline CDR1 reads LNHNV; CDR2 reads YYDKDF (reference sequence). CDR3 in DNA: TGTGCCACCAGCAGCGCGAACCAGCCCCAGCATTTT. Translated: CATSSANQPQHF. The complete variable domain, with remaining parts taken from reference TRBV15 and TRBJ1-5, reads DAMVIQNPRYQVTQFGKPVTLSCSQTLNHNVMYWYQQKSSQAPKLLFHYYDKDFNNEADTPDNFQSRRPNTSFCFLDIRSPGLGDTAMYLCATSSANQPQHFGDGTRLSIL.

V gene TRBV7-2 combines with J gene TRBJ1-1, with D unresolved. The CDR3 covers 11 residues. The V end lost 5 bases, the J end lost 9 bases, and 10 bases lay between the germline ends. Germline values: CDR1 SGHTA, CDR2 FQGNSA. CDR3 loop: CASSPELKAFF. CDR3 sequence (DNA): TGTGCCAGCAGCCCCGAACTCAAAGCTTTCTTT.

About this clonotype: Given a much more abundant clone one base away, this may be a read error. This chain uses TRBV5-1 with TRBJ2-1, with 9 positions matching TRBD2. Germline-derived CDR1 and CDR2 are SGHRS and YFSETQ. The CDR3 has 15 residues. V lost 5 bases, J lost 4 bases, and 7 bases stayed unmatched. The CDR3 DNA reads as TGCGCCAGCAGTTCGAGAGCGGGGGGATACAATGAGCAGTTCTTC. This gives the protein CASSSRAGGYNEQFF.

The chain links TRBV24-1 to TRBJ2-3; no firm D call. CDR1 and CDR2 (germline): KGHDR, SFDVKD. The germline V and J ends were trimmed by 8 bases and 1 base, with 21 bases remaining between them. The CDR3 sequence is 17 residues long. In DNA, the CDR3 is TGTGCCACCAAGGCACCGACGGCCAGCCGAGGCACAGATACGCAGTATTTT. Translated: CATKAPTASRGTDTQYF.

This clonotype turned up a few times. The rearrangement joins TRBV5-1 to TRBJ2-3; 7 positions agree with TRBD1. This CDR3 has 15 residues. With 4 bases clipped from V and 2 bases from J, the junction kept 7 bases outside the gene matches. Germline loops: CDR1 SGHRS, CDR2 YFSETQ. CDR3 protein: CASSLPGQSTDTQYF. The DNA for the CDR3 is TGCGCCAGCAGCCTCCCGGGACAGTCCACAGATACGCAGTATTTT.

This clonotype was detected only a few times. The rearrangement links TRBV6-6 to TRBJ2-3; TRBD1 aligns across 7 bases. Germline values: CDR1 MNHNY, CDR2 SVGAGI (reference sequence). Germline trimming cut 10 bases from V and 0 bases from J; bases unmatched to any gene: 4. CDR3 length equals 13 residues. This chain's CDR3 is CATRGQSTDTQYF. As DNA, the CDR3 is TGTGCCACCCGGGGACAGAGCACAGATACGCAGTATTTT.

The chain combines TRBV6-6 with TRBJ2-7, with D perhaps assigned TRBD1 or TRBD2 (5 bases each). Per the germline V gene, CDR1 is MNHNY and CDR2 is SVGAGI (reference sequence). The CDR3 consists of 13 residues. V was trimmed by 7 bases and J by 6 bases, leaving 16 bases between them. The DNA for the CDR3 is TGTGCCAGCATACCCCCAGGGAGTTTCGAGCAGTACTTC. Its protein product is CASIPPGSFEQYF.

This sequence joins TRBV29-1 and TRBJ1-5, with TRBD1 matching 11 bases. The CDR3 length is 15 residues. The V gene's germline CDR1 is SQVTM and CDR2 ANQGSEA. Losses at the gene ends were 4 bases for V and 2 bases for J; bases not matched to a gene: 4. The CDR3 region is CSVGTGGSGNQPQHF. The CDR3 DNA reads as TGCAGCGTTGGGACAGGGGGCAGCGGCAATCAGCCCCAGCATTTT.

V is TRBV5-1 and J is TRBJ2-6; D is uncertain. CDR1 and CDR2 (germline): SGHRS, YFSETQ. Between the trimmed V and J ends, which lost 3 bases and 0 bases, there was a span of 7 bases. The CDR3 spans 15 residues. CDR3 in DNA: TGCGCCAGCAGCTCGGGCTTCTCTGGGGCCAACGTCCTGACTTTC. It translates to CASSSGFSGANVLTF.

This clonotype appeared a few times. The chain carries TRBV6-2 or TRBV6-3 and TRBJ2-7; TRBD2 is a possible D gene (6 bases). Deletions cut 6 bases from V and 2 bases from J, with 14 bases between. The length of the CDR3 is 14 residues. CDR1 is MNHEY, CDR2 SVGEGT, per germline. The CDR3 bases are TGTGCCAGCAGCTTGGCTGGACTAACCTACGAGCAGTACGTC. Protein: CASSLAGLTYEQYV.

The chain has TRBV4-2 and TRBJ2-5, with 7 bases identical to TRBD1. Germline CDR1 reads LGHNA; CDR2 reads YNFKEQ. V shed 1 base and J 4 bases; nucleotides not matched to a gene: 9. The CDR3 length is 16 residues. CDR3 in amino acids: CASSQGPRQGRETQYF. As DNA, the CDR3 is TGTGCCAGCAGCCAAGGGCCTAGACAGGGCCGAGAGACCCAGTACTTC.

This clonotype was detected only a few times. The J gene is TRBJ1-1, the V gene TRBV20-1; a possible D gene is TRBD1 (5 bases). CDR1 and CDR2 (germline): DFQATT, SNEGSKA (reference sequence). The V and J ends lost 1 base and 7 bases respectively, with 19 bases between them. The CDR3 extends over 15 amino acids. Here the CDR3 reads CSARVRVSSGGEAFF. The CDR3 nucleotides are TGCAGTGCTAGAGTCAGGGTTAGTTCTGGTGGTGAAGCTTTCTTT.

The table lists this clonotype with a few counts. The rearrangement joins TRBV10-3 to TRBJ1-6; a weak D match, TRBD1 (6 bases). This CDR3 is built from 15 residues. Between the trimmed V and J ends, which lost 5 bases and 7 bases, there was a span of 15 bases. CDR1 and CDR2 (germline): ENHRY, SYGVKD. In nucleotides, the CDR3 is TGTGCCATCAGTCCCGTGACCCAGGGGAATTCACCCCTCCACTTT. Protein product: CAISPVTQGNSPLHF.

This clonotype turned up a few times. This rearrangement joins TRBV12-3 or TRBV12-4 to TRBJ1-5, with unresolved D. CDR3 length: 14 residues. Trimming shortened V by 6 bases and J by 0 bases, and 9 bases separated the two germline ends. The CDR3 bases are TGTGCCAGCAGCCGACCGAATAGCAATCAGCCCCAGCATTTT. Its protein is CASSRPNSNQPQHF.

This clonotype was recorded a few times. The chain couples TRBV5-1 to TRBJ2-5; D is uncertain. With 2 bases removed from V and 5 bases from J, the gap between germline ends came to 10 bases. The CDR3 spans 13 residues. The germline V gene has CDR1 SGHRS and CDR2 YFSETQ. This CDR3 is CASSFGVRETQYF. In nucleotides, the CDR3 is TGCGCCAGCAGCTTTGGGGTTCGGGAGACCCAGTACTTC.

This clonotype has only a few counts. This rearrangement joins TRBV7-9 to TRBJ2-2, with no clear D. The CDR3 runs to 13 residues. Germline loops: CDR1 SEHNR, CDR2 FQNEAQ (reference sequence). V was cut by 5 bases and J by 6 bases, with 10 bases left in between. In DNA, the CDR3 is TGTGCCAGCAGCGCCGGTTTAGCCGGGGAGCTGTTTTTT. It translates to CASSAGLAGELFF.

This clonotype occurred a few times. The chain joins TRBV6-5 to TRBJ1-2, with 7 bases identical to TRBD1. The CDR3 contains 15 residues. The germline gives CDR1 MNHEY, CDR2 SVGAGI. V dropped 6 bases and J dropped 5; count of bases not matched to a gene: 12. CDR3 sequence: CASSPGQAAWYGYTF. DNA of the CDR3: TGTGCCAGCAGCCCCGGACAGGCTGCTTGGTATGGCTACACCTTC.

Relative to its sample, this clonotype is medium-sized. The chain recombines TRBV7-2 with TRBJ2-2; 7 nucleotides line up with TRBD1. Trimming took 1 base from V and 0 from J; bases not matched to a gene: 2. This CDR3 is built from 16 residues. CDR1 and CDR2 from the germline V gene are SGHTA and FQGNSA. CDR3 nucleotides: TGTGCCAGCAGCTTAGTAGGGGGCGCGAACACCGGGGAGCTGTTTTTT. Protein product: CASSLVGGANTGELFF.

This sequence joins TRBV6-6 and TRBJ1-1; 7 bases line up with TRBD1. The V and J ends lost 8 bases and 4 bases, in that order; junction bases with no gene match: 7. Per the germline V gene, CDR1 is MNHNY and CDR2 is SVGAGI (reference sequence). This CDR3 is 13 amino acids long. CDR3 sequence reads: CASSRGAGTEAFF. In nucleotides, the CDR3 is TGTGCCAGCTCCAGGGGGGCGGGCACTGAAGCTTTCTTT.

V and J are TRBV27 and TRBJ2-7, with 12 positions matching TRBD1. There are 14 residues in the CDR3. With 2 bases clipped from V and 9 bases from J, the junction kept 5 bases outside the gene matches. CDR1 is MNHEY and CDR2 is SMNVEV in the germline V gene (reference sequence). The CDR3 sequence is CASSLDGTGGRQYV. The CDR3 coding sequence is TGTGCCAGCAGTTTAGACGGGACAGGGGGCCGGCAGTACGTC.

This clonotype was recorded a few times. The chain links TRBV6-1 to TRBJ2-4, with TRBD2 identical over 7 bases. This CDR3 spans 17 amino acids. Trimming took 1 base from V and 3 from J; bases not matched to a gene: 9. Germline CDR1 MNHNS, CDR2 SASEGT. DNA of the CDR3: TGTGCCAGCAGTGAAGGCCCCTGGGAGGGCGGCAAAAACATTCAGTACTTC. Translated: CASSEGPWEGGKNIQYF.

At least ten counts were recorded for this clonotype. The chain is built from TRBV7-2 and TRBJ1-4; TRBD1 aligns across 10 bases. The CDR3 loop spans 14 amino acids. The V gene end was trimmed by 3 bases and the J gene end by 8 bases; junction bases not matched to a gene: 3. Per the germline V gene, CDR1 is SGHTA and CDR2 is FQGNSA. The CDR3 bases are TGTGCCAGCAGCTTCGACAGGGGGCGCGAAAAACTGTTTTTT. This codes for CASSFDRGREKLFF.

This clonotype has more than one count but fewer than ten. This sequence joins TRBV12-3 or TRBV12-4 and TRBJ2-1, with TRBD2 matching over 9 bases. This CDR3 is built from 14 residues. J was trimmed by 9 bases and V by 5 bases; bases with no gene match: 8. The CDR3 sequence: CASSSQRGAREQFF. The CDR3 bases are TGTGCCAGCAGTAGCCAGCGGGGGGCGCGTGAGCAGTTCTTC.

The chain couples TRBV7-2 to TRBJ1-2; D perhaps matches TRBD1 (5 bases). The germline V and J ends were trimmed by 5 bases and 6 bases, with 19 bases remaining between them. Germline values: CDR1 SGHTA, CDR2 FQGNSA. The CDR3 sequence is 15 residues long. The CDR3 loop reads CASSPSGRGVDGYTF. The CDR3 coding sequence is TGTGCCAGCAGCCCAAGCGGGAGGGGCGTGGATGGCTACACCTTC.

A few counts support this clonotype. The chain couples TRBV7-2 to TRBJ1-4, with a possible D match to TRBD1 (6 bases). The CDR3 consists of 16 residues. V dropped 5 bases and J dropped 0 bases, with 13 bases sitting between them. The germline V gene has CDR1 SGHTA and CDR2 FQGNSA. The CDR3 sequence is CASSLGQIATNEKLFF. In DNA form, the CDR3 reads TGTGCCAGCAGCCTAGGACAGATTGCAACTAATGAAAAACTGTTTTTT. The entire variable domain, with the rest obtained from reference TRBV7-2 and TRBJ1-4, is as follows: GAGVSQSPSNKVTEKGKDVELRCDPISGHTALYWYRQSLGQGLEFLIYFQGNSAPDKSGLPSDRFSAERTGGSVSTLTIQRTQQEDSAVYLCASSLGQIATNEKLFFGSGTQLSVL.

This clonotype occurred a few times. The chain's CDR3 is CASSLVSGLMNTEAFF. DNA for the CDR3: TGCGCCAGCAGCTTGGTTTCAGGCTTAATGAACACTGAAGCTTTCTTT. The rearrangement joins TRBV5-1 to TRBJ1-1, with no clear D. The length of the CDR3 is 16 residues. Trimming pared 0 bases from V and 0 bases from J, leaving 12 bases between. Germline CDR1 and CDR2: SGHRS and YFSETQ. Supplemented by reference TRBV5-1 and TRBJ1-1, the full variable domain reads KAGVTQTPRYLIKTRGQQVTLSCSPISGHRSVSWYQQTPGQGLQFLFEYFSETQRNKGNFPGRFSGRQFSNSRSEMNVSTLELGDSALYLCASSLVSGLMNTEAFFGQGTRLTVV.

The J gene is TRBJ2-3, the V gene TRBV12-3 or TRBV12-4; D perhaps matches TRBD1 (5 bases). Trimming removed 5 bases from V and 6 bases from J, with 15 bases in between. This CDR3 has 14 amino acids. CDR3 bases: TGTGCCAGCAGTCTAAGACAGCCCTGGGATACGCAGTATTTT. Translated, it gives CASSLRQPWDTQYF.